What follows is one TCR beta chain and its context. As yet, its antigen is unknown. V lost 3 bases, J lost 6 bases, and 5 bases stayed unmatched. Germline lookup yields CDR1 SGHTA and CDR2 FQGTGA. CDR3 length equals 15 residues. Noted treatment: about 20 received Ad26.COV2.S at low or high dose, single or two shots; about five received placebo; per-sample allocation not given. The investigators took samples on day 63 after the first vaccine or placebo injection. This entry comes from a study of Ad26.COV2.S vaccination and SARS-CoV-2 variants. Study background: Ad26.COV2.S shots went into the muscle once or twice, 56 days apart. Study-level points and caveats: Substantial post-vaccination breadth of spike-specific CD8+ and CD4+ T cell responses was reported. For non-spike TCRs, breadth in vaccine recipients resembled that in placebo recipients. People given the vaccine had a wider spike-specific TCR breadth than placebo recipients did.

Sequenced by immunoSEQ multiplex PCR; TCRdb stores in-frame clones only, minus some. The repertoire includes approximately 400,000 clones, 83% of them detected once, and more than 7% sits in the top ten. Sample: peripheral blood, taken in a trial of Ad26.COV2.S vaccine versus placebo. This chain connects TRBV7-3 to TRBJ2-3, with TRBD2 matching 11 bases. This clonotype was obtained from a person aged 18 to 65 who received the Ad26.COV2.S COVID-19 vaccine or a placebo. CDR3 residues: CASSFLAGGSDTQYF. DNA of the CDR3: TGTGCCAGCAGCTTCCTAGCGGGAGGATCTGATACGCAGTATTTT.